This TCR beta chain was captured by sequencing in a study of blood T cells in healthy people across ages. Study background: About one barcoded beta molecule per two T cells was the capture yield of template switching.

Researchers isolated at least 6 million PBMCs per sample. Study results and caveats: Calculation of diversity from one million T cells yielded estimates considered to be underestimates.

A second roughly 6 to 11 cycle PCR used barcoded and J-beta primers. From the 5' RACE reads, TCRdb called clonotypes with MiXCR, one entry per CDR3 protein. The repertoire includes hundreds of thousands of distinct CDR3 sequences, 44% of them detected once, and nearly 20% sits in the top ten. This clonotype came up a few times. The antigen remains unidentified. The clonotype comes from a man between 60 and 75 years old in good health. What was sequenced was blood.

CDR3 sequence (DNA): TGCAGTGCCAGCCTAGCTAGCACAGATACGCAGTATTTT. Encoded protein: CSASLASTDTQYF. The chain is built from TRBV20-1 and TRBJ2-3, with TRBD2 as a possible D gene (5 bases). V was trimmed by 6 bases and J by 0 bases, leaving 10 bases between them. CDR1 is DFQATT and CDR2 is SNEGSKA in the germline V gene (reference sequence). CDR3 length: 13 residues.